Listed here are 6 T cell receptor beta chains from one sample, sequenced in a study of blood T cell repertoires in COVID-19. Method: immunoSEQ multiplex PCR; TCRdb's copy keeps in-frame clones and lacks some. The sample consists of about 180,000 clones, 86% of them appearing once. The sequencing sample was made of peripheral blood. The source is a woman in her twenties or thirties with active or convalescent COVID-19.

V is TRBV5-1 and J is TRBJ1-4, with 9 positions matching TRBD1. This CDR3 comprises 15 residues. Trimming removed 5 bases from V and 3 bases from J; junction bases left unmatched: 5. Per germline, CDR1 SGHRS and CDR2 YFSETQ. This CDR3 is CASSPQGAANEKLFF. The CDR3 coding sequence is TGCGCCAGCAGTCCACAGGGGGCAGCTAATGAAAAACTGTTTTTT.

The chain recombines TRBV11-2 with TRBJ2-7; the match to TRBD2 covers 9 bases. The CDR3 has 15 residues. The V and J ends lost 0 bases and 4 bases, in that order; junction bases with no gene match: 4. Germline assignment: CDR1 SGHAT and CDR2 FQNNGV. In DNA, the CDR3 is TGTGCCAGCAGCTTAGAGGTTAGCGGGAGATACGAGCAGTACTTC. Amino acid sequence: CASSLEVSGRYEQYF.

The chain links TRBV24-1 to TRBJ1-1; a weak D match, TRBD1 (5 bases). The germline V gene encodes CDR1 KGHDR and CDR2 SFDVKD. The CDR3 is made up of 13 amino acids. V was cut by 4 bases and J by 5 bases, with 10 bases left in between. This CDR3 is CATSDSRQTEAFF. Here the CDR3 DNA reads TGTGCCACCAGTGACTCCAGACAGACTGAAGCTTTCTTT.

Remarks on this clone: Other DNA sequences from this sample encode an identical CDR3 as well. V usage is TRBV28 and J usage is TRBJ1-2; the D gene is possibly TRBD1 (5 bases). The CDR3 runs 13 residues. V was pared by 1 base and J by 3 bases, with 6 bases between. CDR1 and CDR2 (germline): MDHEN, SYDVKM. DNA of the CDR3: TGTGCCAGCAGTTTATCCAGGGACTATGGCTACACCTTC. Its translation is CASSLSRDYGYTF.

The chain carries TRBV5-1 and TRBJ2-5, with TRBD2 as a possible D gene (5 bases). This CDR3 is built from 13 residues. The V end lost 3 bases, the J end lost 5 bases, and 11 bases lay between the germline ends. Germline CDR1 is SGHRS and CDR2 is YFSETQ. CDR3 region: CASSSEGAETQYF. The CDR3 DNA reads as TGCGCCAGCAGCTCTGAGGGAGCGGAGACCCAGTACTTC.

In this sample, this clone turned up a few times. V is TRBV27 and J is TRBJ2-1; the D gene is possibly TRBD2 (5 bases). The germline V gene has CDR1 MNHEY and CDR2 SMNVEV (reference sequence). The CDR3 is made up of 13 amino acids. Trimming cost V 0 bases and J 9 bases, with 9 bases left between them. CDR3 coding DNA: TGTGCCAGCAGTTTATCCGGACGGGGTGAGCAGTTCTTC. Translated, it gives CASSLSGRGEQFF.